This T cell receptor beta chain derives from a study of response to subunit inactivated influenza vaccine. Overall study results and limits: There was a suggestion from the authors that each seasonal influenza vaccination recruits few new T cells.

TCRdb analysed the RT-PCR reads with MiXCR anew, one entry per CDR3 protein. Of under 800,000 distinct CDR3 sequences in the sample, over 11% were seen once. V was shortened by 4 bases and J by 1 base, with 18 bases between the two germline ends. Germline CDR1 reads SGDLS; CDR2 reads YYNGEE. This CDR3 region has 17 residues. Remarks on this clonotype: Antigen: not known.

The gene calls are TRBV9 and TRBJ2-1; a possible D gene is TRBD1 (7 bases). The sequencing here drew on PBMCs from blood, taken less than 15 days before vaccination. This receptor was obtained from a man aged 50 to 59 who received an inactivated influenza vaccine. Written as DNA, the CDR3 is TGTGCCAGCAGCCCCCGACAGGGAGGAAGATCCTACAATGAGCAGTTCTTC. Translation gives CASSPRQGGRSYNEQFF.